This paragraph covers one T cell receptor (beta chain) sequence. Its antigen is not yet known. No much larger clonotype is one base removed from it; base qualities were not supplied. This record belongs to a study of blood T cell repertoires in COVID-19 (dated by TCRdb to 2020 to 2022). About the full investigation: The collaborator samples originated in the United States, Italy and Spain and spanned the acute and convalescent phases of COVID-19. The material from the prospective study consisted of cDNA or gDNA derived from T cells, B-cell-depleted T cells, or PBMCs. The dataset comprised deeply sampled blood TCRbeta repertoires from subjects exposed to, actively infected with, or recovered from COVID-19. A freely available public database, intended as a resource for researchers studying the immune response to SARS-CoV-2, is where the repertoires were released. Samples came from the ongoing ImmuneRACE study (first 160 participants) plus 1,254 subjects from 6 global collaborators. Nearly every sample came with metadata listing a de-identified subject ID, COVID-19 status, age in years and sex. Where available, HLA class I and class II types were obtained from metadata supplied by the sample provider rather than from assay-based typing.

There are 13 amino acids in the CDR3, from cysteine to phenylalanine inclusive. Of all the DNA, just the CDR3 is kept, 39 bases in frame from base 1. A distance of 5 bases separates the germline ends of V and J, which lose 1 base and 5 bases respectively. As encoded in the germline V gene, CDR1 is SNHLY while CDR2 is FYNNEI. One collaborating source in Seattle enrolled patients while the patients were actively infected and followed the patients over time throughout the course of disease. Collaborating institutions collected whole blood in K2EDTA tubes following their own protocols. Collaborator samples were shipped for TCRbeta analysis as frozen whole blood, isolated PBMCs, or DNA extracted from either sample type. TCRbeta CDR3 regions were amplified from genomic DNA by means of the immunoSEQ Assay, a bias-controlled multiplex PCR. In the paper's pipeline: Nucleated cell counts per sample were estimated from amplification of reference gene primers within the assay. To quantify the absolute abundance of each unique TCRbeta CDR3 rearrangement, sequence reads were collapsed and filtered. Productive Simpson clonality was computed per sample as the square root of Simpson's diversity index over productive rearrangements. Imported from immuneACCESS, the table was reduced by TCRdb to in-frame sequences with V and J called. These copies leave out some clones; in studies compared against another copy, an unresolved V gene accounts for under half, and the cause of the remainder is not known. V and J calls and clone size come straight from that table; D and trimming were deduced from the DNA. This sample lists about 140,000 clones; 84% were detected once. Clones ranked in the top ten supply roughly 8.7% of the sample.

Overall study results and their limits: How much clinical and demographic metadata was included differed by source and by participant, and the metadata was provided uncurated.

What was sequenced was peripheral blood. This clonotype was sampled from a man aged 25-40 years with COVID-19, enrolled during active disease. The rearrangement joined TRBV2 to TRBJ2-2; there is no confident call for the D gene. The DNA sequence is as follows: TGTGCCAGCAGTGAAGACGGGACCGGGGAGCTGTTTTTT. This yields the protein CASSEDGTGELFF. With the portions outside the CDR3 filled from the reference TRBV2 and TRBJ2-2 genes, the complete variable region becomes EPEVTQTPSHQVTQMGQEVILRCVPISNHLYFYWYRQILGQKVEFLVSFYNNEISEKSEIFDDQFSVERPDGSNFTLKIRSTKLEDSAMYFCASSEDGTGELFFGEGSRLTVL.